Reported below is one T cell receptor (beta chain). Its antigen is not known. These data come from a study of beta chain features in type 1 diabetes. Study overall: What patients shared with healthy donors was a similar profile of age, gender and cell yields.

Whole-study findings and limits: Across patients, naive, central memory and Treg TCRB repertoires exhibited apparently greater similarity than was observed across healthy donors. High TCR expression in some cells could lead to their over-representation in cDNA sequencing.

The CDR3 has 14 amino acids. CDR1 is LNHDA and CDR2 is SQIVND in the germline V gene (reference sequence). The V gene end was trimmed by 6 bases and the J gene end by 0 bases; junction bases not matched to a gene: 2. The authors reverse transcribed all of the isolated RNA, so sequencing captured expressed TCRB transcripts. Sequenced by immunoSEQ multiplex PCR; TCRdb stores in-frame clones only, minus some. This sample has 350,000 to 400,000 clones, with about 15% found just once. The clonotype comes from a woman younger than 30 in good health. The V and J genes are TRBV19 and TRBJ2-3; 8 bases are a match to TRBD1. Sequenced sample: naive CD4+ T cells from blood. CDR3 in DNA: TGTGCCAGTAGCCGGGACAGGAGCACAGATACGCAGTATTTT. It specifies CASSRDRSTDTQYF.